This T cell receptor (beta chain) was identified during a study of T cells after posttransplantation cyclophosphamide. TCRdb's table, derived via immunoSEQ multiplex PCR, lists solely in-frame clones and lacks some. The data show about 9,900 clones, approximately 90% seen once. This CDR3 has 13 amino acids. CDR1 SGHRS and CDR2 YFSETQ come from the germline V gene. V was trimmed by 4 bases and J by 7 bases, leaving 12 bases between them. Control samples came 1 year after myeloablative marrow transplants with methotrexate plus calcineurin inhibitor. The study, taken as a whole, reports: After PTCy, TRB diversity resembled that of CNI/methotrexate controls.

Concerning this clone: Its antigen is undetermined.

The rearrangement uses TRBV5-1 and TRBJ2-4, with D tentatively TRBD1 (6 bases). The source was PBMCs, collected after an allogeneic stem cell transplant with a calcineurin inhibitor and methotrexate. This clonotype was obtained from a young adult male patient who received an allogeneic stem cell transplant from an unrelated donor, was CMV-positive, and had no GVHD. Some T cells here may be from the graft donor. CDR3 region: CASSPDRQNIQYF. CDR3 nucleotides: TGCGCCAGCAGCCCGGACAGACAGAACATTCAGTACTTC.